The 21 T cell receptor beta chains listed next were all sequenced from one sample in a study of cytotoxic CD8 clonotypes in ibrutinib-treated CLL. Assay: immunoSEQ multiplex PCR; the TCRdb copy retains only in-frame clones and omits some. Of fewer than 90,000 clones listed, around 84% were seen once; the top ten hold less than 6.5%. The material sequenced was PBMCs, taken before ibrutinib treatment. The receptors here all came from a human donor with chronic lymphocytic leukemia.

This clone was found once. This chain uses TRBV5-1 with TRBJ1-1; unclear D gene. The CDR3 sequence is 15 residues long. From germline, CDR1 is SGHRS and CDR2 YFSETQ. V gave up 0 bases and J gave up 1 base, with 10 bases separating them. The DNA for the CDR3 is TGCGCCAGCAGCTTGGAGGCACGCAAGAACACTGAAGCTTTCTTT. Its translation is CASSLEARKNTEAFF. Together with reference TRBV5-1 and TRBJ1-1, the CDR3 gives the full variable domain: KAGVTQTPRYLIKTRGQQVTLSCSPISGHRSVSWYQQTPGQGLQFLFEYFSETQRNKGNFPGRFSGRQFSNSRSEMNVSTLELGDSALYLCASSLEARKNTEAFFGQGTRLTVV.

The chain's CDR3 is CAWSAGYSQGVVGEQYF. DNA of the CDR3: TGTGCCTGGAGTGCCGGTTACTCCCAGGGGGTAGTTGGGGAGCAGTACTTC. This chain connects TRBV30 to TRBJ2-7; TRBD1 matches 7 bases. The length of the CDR3 is 17 residues. Germline trimming cut 1 base from V and 7 bases from J; bases unmatched to any gene: 19. Germline CDR1 reads GTSNPN; CDR2 reads SVGIG (reference sequence). The whole variable domain, filled in from reference TRBV30 and TRBJ2-7, reads SQTIHQWPATLVQPVGSPLSLECTVEGTSNPNLYWYRQAAGRGLQLLFYSVGIGQISSEVPQNLSASRPQDRQFILSSKKLLLSDSGFYLCAWSAGYSQGVVGEQYFGPGTRLTVT.

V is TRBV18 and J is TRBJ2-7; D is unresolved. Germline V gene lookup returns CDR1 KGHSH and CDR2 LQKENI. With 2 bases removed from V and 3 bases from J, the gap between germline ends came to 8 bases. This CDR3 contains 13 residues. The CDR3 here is CASSPGLRYEQYF. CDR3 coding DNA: TGTGCCAGCTCACCAGGTCTGCGCTACGAGCAGTACTTC. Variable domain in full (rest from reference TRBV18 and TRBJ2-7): NAGVMQNPRHLVRRRGQEARLRCSPMKGHSHVYWYRQLPEEGLKFMVYLQKENIIDESGMPKERFSAEFPKEGPSILRIQQVVRGDSAAYFCASSPGLRYEQYFGPGTRLTVT.

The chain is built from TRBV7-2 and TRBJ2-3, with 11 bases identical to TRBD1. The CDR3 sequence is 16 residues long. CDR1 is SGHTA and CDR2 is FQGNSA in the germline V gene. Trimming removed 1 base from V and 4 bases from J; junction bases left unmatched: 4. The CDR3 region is CASSLEGTGGADTQYF. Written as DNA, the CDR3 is TGTGCCAGCAGCTTAGAAGGGACAGGGGGTGCAGATACGCAGTATTTT.

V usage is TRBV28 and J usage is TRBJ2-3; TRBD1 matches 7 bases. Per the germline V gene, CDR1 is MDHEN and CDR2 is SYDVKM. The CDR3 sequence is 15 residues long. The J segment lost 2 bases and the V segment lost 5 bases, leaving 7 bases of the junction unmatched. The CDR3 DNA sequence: TGTGCCAGCAGTGAGGACAGGCAACCCACAGATACGCAGTATTTT. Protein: CASSEDRQPTDTQYF.

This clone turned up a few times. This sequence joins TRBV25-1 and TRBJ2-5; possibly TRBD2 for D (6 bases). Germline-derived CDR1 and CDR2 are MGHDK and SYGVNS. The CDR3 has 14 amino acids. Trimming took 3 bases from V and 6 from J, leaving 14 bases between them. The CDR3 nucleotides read TGTGCCAGCAGTGAGACCACCGGGAGACAGACCCAGTACTTC. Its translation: CASSETTGRQTQYF.

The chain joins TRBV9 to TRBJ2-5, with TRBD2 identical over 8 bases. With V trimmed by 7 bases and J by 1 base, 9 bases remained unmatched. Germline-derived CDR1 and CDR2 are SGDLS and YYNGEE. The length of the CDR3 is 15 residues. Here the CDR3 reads CASGLAGGTQETQYF. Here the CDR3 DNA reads TGTGCCAGCGGTTTGGCGGGAGGCACCCAAGAGACCCAGTACTTC.

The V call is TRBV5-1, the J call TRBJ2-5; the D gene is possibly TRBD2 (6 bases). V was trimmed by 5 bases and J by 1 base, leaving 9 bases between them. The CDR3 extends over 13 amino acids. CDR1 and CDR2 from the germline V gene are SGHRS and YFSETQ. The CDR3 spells CASREGSQETQYF. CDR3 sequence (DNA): TGCGCCAGCAGGGAGGGAAGCCAAGAGACCCAGTACTTC.

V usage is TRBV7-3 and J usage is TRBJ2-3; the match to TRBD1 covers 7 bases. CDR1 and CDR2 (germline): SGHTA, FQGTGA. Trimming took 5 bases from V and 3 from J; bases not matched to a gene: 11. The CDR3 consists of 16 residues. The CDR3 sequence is CASSPSHTGVTDTQYF. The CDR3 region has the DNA TGTGCCAGCAGCCCGAGTCATACAGGGGTAACAGATACGCAGTATTTT. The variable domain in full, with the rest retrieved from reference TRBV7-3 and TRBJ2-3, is GAGVSQTPSNKVTEKGKYVELRCDPISGHTALYWYRQSLGQGPEFLIYFQGTGAADDSGLPNDRFFAVRPEGSVSTLKIQRTERGDSAVYLCASSPSHTGVTDTQYFGPGTRLTVL.

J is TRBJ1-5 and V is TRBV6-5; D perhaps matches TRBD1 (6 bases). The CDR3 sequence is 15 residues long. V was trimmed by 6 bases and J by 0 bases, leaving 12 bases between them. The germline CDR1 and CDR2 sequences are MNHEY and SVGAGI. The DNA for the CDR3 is TGTGCCAGCAGGCTGGACAGACATAGCAATCAGCCCCAGCATTTT. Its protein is CASRLDRHSNQPQHF.

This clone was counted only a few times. The DNA of the CDR3 is TGTGCCAGTAGCACAGGGTACAATGAGCAGTTCTTC. It codes for CASSTGYNEQFF. The chain has TRBV19 and TRBJ2-1; tentative D call: TRBD1 (6 bases). The V and J ends lost 6 bases and 4 bases respectively, with 7 bases between them. The CDR3 totals 12 residues. In germline, CDR1 is LNHDA, CDR2 SQIVND (reference sequence). The full variable domain, completed using reference TRBV19 and TRBJ2-1, is DGGITQSPKYLFRKEGQNVTLSCEQNLNHDAMYWYRQDPGQGLRLIYYSQIVNDFQKGDIAEGYSVSREKKESFPLTVTSAQKNPTAFYLCASSTGYNEQFFGPGTRLTVL.

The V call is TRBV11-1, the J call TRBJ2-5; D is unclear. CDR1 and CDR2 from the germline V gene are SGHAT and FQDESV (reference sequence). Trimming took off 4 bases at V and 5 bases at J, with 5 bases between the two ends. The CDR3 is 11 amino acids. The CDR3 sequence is CASSSGETQYF. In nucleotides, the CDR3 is TGTGCCAGCAGCTCCGGGGAGACCCAGTACTTC. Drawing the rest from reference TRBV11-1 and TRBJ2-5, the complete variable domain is EAEVAQSPRYKITEKSQAVAFWCDPISGHATLYWYRQILGQGPELLVQFQDESVVDDSQLPKDRFSAERLKGVDSTLKIQPAELGDSAMYLCASSSGETQYFGPGTRLLVL.

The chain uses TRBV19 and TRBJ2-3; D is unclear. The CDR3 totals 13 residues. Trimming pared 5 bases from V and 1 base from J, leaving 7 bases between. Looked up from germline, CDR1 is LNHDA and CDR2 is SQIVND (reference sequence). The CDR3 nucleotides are TGTGCCAGTAGTTTCAGCCGCACAGATACGCAGTATTTT. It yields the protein CASSFSRTDTQYF.

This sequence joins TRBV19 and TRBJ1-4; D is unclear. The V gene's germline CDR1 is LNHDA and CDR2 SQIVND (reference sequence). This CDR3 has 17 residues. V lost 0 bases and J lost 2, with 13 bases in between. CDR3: CASSIDWSWATNEKLFF. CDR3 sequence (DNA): TGTGCCAGTAGTATAGATTGGTCCTGGGCGACTAATGAAAAACTGTTTTTT.

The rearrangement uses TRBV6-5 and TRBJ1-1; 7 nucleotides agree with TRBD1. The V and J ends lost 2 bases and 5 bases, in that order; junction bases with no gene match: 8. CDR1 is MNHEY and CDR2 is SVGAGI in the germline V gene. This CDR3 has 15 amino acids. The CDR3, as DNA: TGTGCCAGCAGTTACGAGACAGGGTTGGGAACTGAAGCTTTCTTT. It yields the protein CASSYETGLGTEAFF.

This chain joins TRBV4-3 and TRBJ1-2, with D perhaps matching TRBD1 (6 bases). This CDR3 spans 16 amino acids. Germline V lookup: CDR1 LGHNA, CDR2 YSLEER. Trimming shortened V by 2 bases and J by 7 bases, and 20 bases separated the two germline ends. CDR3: CASSQRGTNPHGGYTF. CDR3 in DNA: TGCGCCAGCAGCCAACGAGGGACAAATCCACATGGTGGCTACACCTTC.

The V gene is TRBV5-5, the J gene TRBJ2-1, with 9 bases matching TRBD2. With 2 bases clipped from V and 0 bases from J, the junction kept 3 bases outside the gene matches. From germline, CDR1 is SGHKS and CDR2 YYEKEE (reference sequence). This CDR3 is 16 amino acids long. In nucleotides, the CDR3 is TGTGCCAGCAGCTTCCCTAGCGGGGCCTCCTACAATGAGCAGTTCTTC. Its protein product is CASSFPSGASYNEQFF.

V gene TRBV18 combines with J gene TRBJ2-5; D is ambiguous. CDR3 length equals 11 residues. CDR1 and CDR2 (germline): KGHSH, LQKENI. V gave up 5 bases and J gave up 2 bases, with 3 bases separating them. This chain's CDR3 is CASSAQETQYF. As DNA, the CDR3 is TGTGCCAGCTCAGCACAAGAGACCCAGTACTTC.

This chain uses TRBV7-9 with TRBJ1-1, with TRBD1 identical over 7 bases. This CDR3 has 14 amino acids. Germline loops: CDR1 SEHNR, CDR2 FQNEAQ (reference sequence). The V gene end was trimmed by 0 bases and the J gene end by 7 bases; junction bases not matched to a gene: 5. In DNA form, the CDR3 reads TGTGCCAGCAGCTTAGCCCGACAGGGAAATGAAGCTTTCTTT. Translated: CASSLARQGNEAFF.

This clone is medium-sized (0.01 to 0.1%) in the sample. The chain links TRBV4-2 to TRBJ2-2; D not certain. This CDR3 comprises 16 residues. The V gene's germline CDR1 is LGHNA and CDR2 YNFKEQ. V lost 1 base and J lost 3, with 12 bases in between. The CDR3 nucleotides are TGTGCCAGCAGCCAAGGTGGAACCCCCGACACCGGGGAGCTGTTTTTT. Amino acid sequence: CASSQGGTPDTGELFF.

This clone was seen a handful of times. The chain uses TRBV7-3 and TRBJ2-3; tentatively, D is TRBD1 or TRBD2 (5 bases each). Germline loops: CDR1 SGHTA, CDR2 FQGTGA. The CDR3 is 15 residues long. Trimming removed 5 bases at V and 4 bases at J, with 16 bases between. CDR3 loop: CASSRGSRDADTQYF. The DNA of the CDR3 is TGTGCCAGCAGCCGAGGATCCCGGGACGCAGATACGCAGTATTTT.